Sequencing of this T cell receptor beta chain was carried out in a study of Graves' ophthalmopathy and Graves' hyperthyroidism. The CDR3 has 12 amino acids. Between the trimmed V and J ends, which lost 1 base and 6 bases, there was a span of 6 bases. The germline V gene encodes CDR1 MDHEN and CDR2 SYDVKM. RNA transcripts served as template for amplifying TCR beta CDR3 sequences. The workflow started with a first-round RT-PCR run with HTBI primers and then moved on to a second-round multiplex PCR. TCRdb independently ran MiXCR on the multiplex PCR reads; one entry per CDR3 protein. Of 500,000 to 600,000 distinct CDR3 sequences in the sample, roughly 40% were seen once. This clonotype was observed at least ten times. The target antigen is unknown. The study's findings and limits: For separating ophthalmopathy from stable hyperthyroidism, a 13-signature model gave about 90% sensitivity and roughly 79% specificity.

Hyperthyroidism patients were newly diagnosed, under 2 months' duration, aged 18 to 65. Thyroid ultrasound, orbital computed tomography, TRAb, serum thyroxine and clinical symptoms formed the basis of diagnosis. Material: peripheral blood or thyroid tissue (not recorded which). This chain connects TRBV28 to TRBJ1-1, with unresolved D. This clonotype was sampled from an adult man with Graves' hyperthyroidism. The CDR3 is CASSLLGAEAFF. The CDR3 DNA reads TGTGCCAGCAGTTTATTGGGTGCTGAAGCTTTCTTT.